The 29 T cell receptor beta chains presented below share a single source sample, sequenced in a study of blood T cell repertoires in COVID-19. This table comes from immunoSEQ multiplex PCR, and its TCRdb copy is limited to in-frame clones, with some not included. This sample has 300,000 to 350,000 clones; approximately 88% occur once, and the top ten carry 1.5% to 2%. The sequenced sample was peripheral blood. These TCRs come from a woman aged 30 to 39 with COVID-19, enrolled during active disease.

This clone was counted a single time. J is TRBJ2-5 and V is TRBV11-2, with 14 bases that match TRBD2. The V gene end was trimmed by 4 bases and the J gene end by 7 bases; junction bases not matched to a gene: 8. The germline CDR1 and CDR2 sequences are SGHAT and FQNNGV. This CDR3 is built from 16 residues. The CDR3 DNA is TGTGCCAGCAGCTCCCGACTAGCGGGGGGGCCGGGGACCCAGTACTTC. Amino acids: CASSSRLAGGPGTQYF.

Worth noting for this clone: Other DNA variants within this sample encode the same CDR3. The chain joins TRBV18 to TRBJ1-5, with TRBD1 identical over 10 bases. CDR1 is KGHSH and CDR2 is LQKENI in the germline V gene. The CDR3 runs to 15 residues. V was clipped by 3 bases and J by 2 bases; unmatched bases: 1. The CDR3 DNA sequence: TGTGCCAGCTCACCCGGGACAGGGGGCAATCAGCCCCAGCATTTT. It translates to CASSPGTGGNQPQHF.

The CDR3 loop is CASNLDRTNYGYTF. The CDR3 DNA follows: TGTGCCAGCAATTTAGACAGGACTAACTATGGCTACACCTTC. V usage is TRBV2 and J usage is TRBJ1-2; D may be TRBD1 (6 bases). Germline V gives CDR1 SNHLY, CDR2 FYNNEI. This CDR3 spans 14 amino acids. V was cut by 7 bases and J by 0 bases, with 12 bases left in between. Complete variable domain (other parts from reference TRBV2 and TRBJ1-2): EPEVTQTPSHQVTQMGQEVILRCVPISNHLYFYWYRQILGQKVEFLVSFYNNEISEKSEIFDDQFSVERPDGSNFTLKIRSTKLEDSAMYFCASNLDRTNYGYTFGSGTRLTVV.

This chain joins TRBV24-1 and TRBJ2-3; possible D gene TRBD1, 6 bases. The CDR3 is 16 residues long. Germline V CDR1 and CDR2: KGHDR, SFDVKD. Trimming took off 4 bases at V and 1 base at J, with 14 bases between the two ends. CDR3 DNA sequence: TGTGCCACCAGTGACCGCAGGGGCTCTGGCACAGATACGCAGTATTTT. It codes for CATSDRRGSGTDTQYF.

The gene calls are TRBV5-6 and TRBJ1-1; D is undetermined. The V and J ends lost 1 base and 7 bases respectively, with 14 bases between them. Germline values: CDR1 SGHDT, CDR2 YYEEEE. CDR3 size: 14 residues. CDR3 sequence (DNA): TGTGCCAGCAGCTTGTTCCCAGGTGCTCGTGAAGCTTTCTTT. Its protein is CASSLFPGAREAFF.

This chain connects TRBV18 to TRBJ1-2; 8 bases map to TRBD1. Trimming took 2 bases from V and 4 from J; bases not matched to a gene: 0. The germline V gene encodes CDR1 KGHSH and CDR2 LQKENI. The CDR3 runs to 13 residues. The CDR3 coding sequence is TGTGCCAGCTCACCAACAGGGGGCTATGGCTACACCTTC. Amino acid sequence: CASSPTGGYGYTF.

The chain is built from TRBV15 and TRBJ1-2, with 10 bases that match TRBD1. V lost 6 bases and J lost 1; bases outside the gene matches: 2. The CDR3 is 14 amino acids. Germline V gene sequence: CDR1 LNHNV, CDR2 YYDKDF (reference sequence). The CDR3: CATRGTGDNYGYTF. In DNA form, the CDR3 reads TGTGCCACCAGGGGGACAGGGGATAACTATGGCTACACCTTC.

CDR3 bases: TGTGCCAGCAGTTTAATGGGGGCGTCCGGGGAGCTGTTTTTT. This sequence encodes CASSLMGASGELFF. The rearrangement joins TRBV28 to TRBJ2-2; the D gene is possibly TRBD1 (6 bases). Germline V lookup: CDR1 MDHEN, CDR2 SYDVKM. The length of the CDR3 is 14 residues. Trimming cost V 2 bases and J 6 bases, with 10 bases left between them.

The chain links TRBV7-3 to TRBJ2-1; the D is unclear. Germline assignment: CDR1 SGHTA and CDR2 FQGTGA. This CDR3 has 15 residues. With 1 base removed from V and 0 bases from J, the gap between germline ends came to 7 bases. CDR3 nucleotide sequence: TGTGCCAGCAGCTTAAGTACGGGCTCCTACAATGAGCAGTTCTTC. Encoded protein: CASSLSTGSYNEQFF.

V is TRBV28 and J is TRBJ1-1, with D unclear. The CDR3 has 14 amino acids. V lost 5 bases and J 1 base, leaving 11 bases between the germline ends. Looked up from germline, CDR1 is MDHEN and CDR2 is SYDVKM. The chain's CDR3 is CASSPPGRNTEAFF. For the CDR3, the DNA is TGTGCCAGCAGTCCCCCAGGCAGGAACACTGAAGCTTTCTTT. Filled out from reference TRBV28 and TRBJ1-1, the complete variable domain reads DVKVTQSSRYLVKRTGEKVFLECVQDMDHENMFWYRQDPGLGLRLIYFSYDVKMKEKGDIPEGYSVSREKKERFSLILESASTNQTSMYLCASSPPGRNTEAFFGQGTRLTVV.

The chain employs TRBV6-5 and TRBJ2-1; 9 nucleotides agree with TRBD1. V lost 5 bases and J lost 6; bases outside the gene matches: 8. This CDR3 contains 15 residues. CDR1 and CDR2 from the germline V gene are MNHEY and SVGAGI. This CDR3 is CASSPGDRESNEQFF. DNA for the CDR3: TGTGCCAGCAGTCCGGGGGACAGGGAGAGCAATGAGCAGTTCTTC.

V gene TRBV10-3 combines with J gene TRBJ2-7, with a tentative D call TRBD2 (7 bases). From germline, CDR1 is ENHRY and CDR2 SYGVKD. The CDR3 sequence is 13 residues long. V gave up 7 bases and J gave up 5 bases, with 15 bases separating them. The CDR3 sequence is CAIKGDYRDEQYV. CDR3 DNA sequence: TGTGCCATCAAGGGGGACTACCGAGACGAGCAGTACGTC.

This chain links TRBV10-3 with TRBJ1-4, with 10 positions matching TRBD1. Per the germline V gene, CDR1 is ENHRY and CDR2 is SYGVKD. V lost 1 base, J lost 12 bases, and 11 bases stayed unmatched. The CDR3 totals 16 residues. The DNA for the CDR3 is TGTGCCATCAGTGAGTTCCCAGGGACAGGGGTAGAGGAACTGTTTTTT. Its protein is CAISEFPGTGVEELFF.

The chain employs TRBV7-6 and TRBJ1-2, with D uncertain. V lost 5 bases and J lost 8, with 18 bases in between. Per the germline V gene, CDR1 is SGHVS and CDR2 is FNYEAQ. The CDR3 has 14 amino acids. CDR3 DNA sequence: TGTGCCAGCAGCGATAGTAGTAAGGGAGAGGGCTACACCTTC. Translation: CASSDSSKGEGYTF.

The chain links TRBV30 to TRBJ1-2, with TRBD1 identical over 7 bases. CDR1 GTSNPN and CDR2 SVGIG come from the germline V gene (reference sequence). The CDR3 runs 15 residues. Unmatched junction bases numbered 14, after V lost 3 bases and J lost 7 bases. For the CDR3, the DNA is TGTGCCTGGAGGACAGGGAGCGGGGGGGCCGGTGGCTACACCTTC. Residues: CAWRTGSGGAGGYTF.

The chain links TRBV28 to TRBJ1-1, with D unresolved. The germline V and J ends were trimmed by 2 bases and 12 bases, with 10 bases remaining between them. The CDR3 sequence is 11 residues long. The germline V gene encodes CDR1 MDHEN and CDR2 SYDVKM. This CDR3 is CASSLGRGSFF. In DNA, the CDR3 is TGTGCCAGCAGTTTAGGTCGGGGATCTTTCTTT.

The J gene is TRBJ2-7, the V gene TRBV7-2; 12 nucleotides agree with TRBD2. Germline CDR1 is SGHTA and CDR2 is FQGNSA. After removal of 2 bases from V and 3 bases from J, the junction contained 8 bases not matched to a gene. The CDR3 consists of 17 residues. CDR3 region: CASSLLAGGRGVYEQYF. The CDR3 coding sequence is TGTGCCAGCAGCTTACTAGCGGGGGGGCGAGGGGTCTACGAGCAGTACTTC.

The chain employs TRBV5-1 and TRBJ2-5; 7 nucleotides align to TRBD2. The CDR3 consists of 15 residues. The V gene's germline CDR1 is SGHRS and CDR2 YFSETQ. The junction had 8 bases not matched to a gene; V was cut back by 5 bases and J by 1 base. The CDR3 sequence is CASSIGGSAQETQYF. The CDR3 DNA is TGCGCCAGCAGTATCGGGGGGTCCGCCCAAGAGACCCAGTACTTC.

J is TRBJ1-1 and V is TRBV10-2; TRBD1 matches 7 bases. The germline V gene encodes CDR1 WSHSY and CDR2 SAAADI. The CDR3 has 15 amino acids. Losses at the gene ends were 2 bases for V and 0 bases for J; bases not matched to a gene: 3. CDR3 residues: CASSENRGLNTEAFF. CDR3 in DNA: TGCGCCAGCAGTGAGAACAGGGGCCTGAACACTGAAGCTTTCTTT.

The chain has TRBV6-1 and TRBJ2-2, with D possibly TRBD2 on 5 matching bases. V lost 0 bases and J lost 9, with 8 bases in between. This CDR3 is 13 amino acids long. Per germline, CDR1 MNHNS and CDR2 SASEGT. The CDR3 here is CASSEAGEWELFF. The DNA of the CDR3 is TGTGCCAGCAGTGAAGCTGGGGAGTGGGAGCTGTTTTTT.

V and J are TRBV6-5 and TRBJ1-2; D gene uncertain. Germline CDR1 is MNHEY and CDR2 is SVGAGI. The CDR3 length is 13 residues. V was shortened by 4 bases and J by 5 bases, with 11 bases between the two germline ends. Here the CDR3 DNA reads TGTGCCAGCAGTTCAACCACAGCATATGGCTACACCTTC. Its translation is CASSSTTAYGYTF.

The chain has TRBV10-3 and TRBJ1-6; 11 bases map to TRBD1. Unmatched junction bases numbered 6, after V lost 6 bases and J lost 14 bases. Germline CDR1 is ENHRY and CDR2 is SYGVKD. This CDR3 is 13 amino acids long. This chain's CDR3 is CAISPGTGGTLHF. The CDR3 nucleotides are TGTGCCATCAGCCCCGGGACAGGGGGAACCCTCCACTTT.

The rearrangement links TRBV6-6 to TRBJ2-1, with 8 bases fitting TRBD2. The CDR3 runs 13 residues. V gave up 10 bases and J gave up 8 bases; unmatched junction bases: 10. Germline CDR1 is MNHNY and CDR2 is SVGAGI (reference sequence). CDR3 nucleotide sequence: TGTGCCACCTTTCCGGGGGGGGCCGATGAGCAGTTCTTC. It specifies CATFPGGADEQFF.

The rearrangement uses TRBV19 and TRBJ1-5; TRBD1 is a possible D gene (5 bases). There are 14 residues in the CDR3. V was clipped by 1 base and J by 8 bases, with 12 bases between them. The germline gives CDR1 LNHDA, CDR2 SQIVND (reference sequence). CDR3 amino acids: CASSIGTGTEPQHF. The CDR3 DNA sequence: TGTGCCAGTAGTATAGGAACCGGGACTGAGCCCCAGCATTTT.

This chain links TRBV15 with TRBJ1-6; the D gene is possibly TRBD1 (6 bases). Per germline, CDR1 LNHNV and CDR2 YYDKDF (reference sequence). CDR3 size: 14 residues. Trimming left V 3 bases short and J 5 bases short, with 8 bases between. The CDR3 region is CATSRTGDNSPLHF. The CDR3 DNA reads TGTGCCACCAGCAGGACAGGCGATAATTCACCCCTCCACTTT.

This clone was detected once. The chain is built from TRBV5-4 and TRBJ2-5; D perhaps matches TRBD2 (5 bases). The CDR3 contains 15 residues. Per germline, CDR1 SGHNT and CDR2 YYREEE (reference sequence). The V end lost 0 bases, the J end lost 5 bases, and 14 bases lay between the germline ends. In DNA form, the CDR3 reads TGTGCCAGCAGCTTGGCCCGGAGCCCGGGGGAGACCCAGTACTTC. Encoded protein: CASSLARSPGETQYF.

The rearrangement links TRBV15 to TRBJ1-5; D gene ambiguous. The V and J ends lost 6 bases and 7 bases respectively, with 22 bases between them. The CDR3 extends over 16 amino acids. CDR1 and CDR2 from the germline V gene are LNHNV and YYDKDF (reference sequence). CDR3 DNA sequence: TGTGCCACCAGGGAGGTTGGGAAGATCCTCATACAGCCCCAGCATTTT. It yields the protein CATREVGKILIQPQHF.

The rearrangement uses TRBV5-1 and TRBJ2-5; possibly TRBD2 for D (6 bases). Trimming shortened V by 3 bases and J by 2 bases, and 14 bases separated the two germline ends. The CDR3 length is 15 residues. The V gene's germline CDR1 is SGHRS and CDR2 YFSETQ. The CDR3: CASSSMAGSQETQYF. DNA of the CDR3: TGCGCCAGCAGCTCCATGGCGGGGTCTCAAGAGACCCAGTACTTC.

This clone was recorded once. V gene TRBV27 combines with J gene TRBJ1-6; D not resolved. Germline V lookup: CDR1 MNHEY, CDR2 SMNVEV (reference sequence). The CDR3 is 12 amino acids. Between the trimmed V and J ends, which lost 3 bases and 5 bases, there was a span of 2 bases. The CDR3: CASSFNNSPLHF. The CDR3 bases are TGTGCCAGCAGTTTTAATAATTCACCCCTCCACTTT.